This TCR beta chain emerged from a study of persistence of HIV-infected CD4 T cells. Study summary: Donors had been on suppressive ART for a median of roughly 8 years. Up to about 180 mL blood was drawn at multiple time points; a couple of donors had single-time leukapheresis.

In the case of this clone: Its target is not known.

Germline V gene sequence: CDR1 KGHSH, CDR2 LQKENI. The CDR3 runs 13 residues. The V and J ends lost 8 bases and 1 base respectively, with 9 bases between them. This was the immunoSEQ version 4 assay in survey mode. Sequencing used immunoSEQ multiplex PCR; TCRdb keeps in-frame clones, though not all of them. The sample includes 43,000 or so clones, around 90% of them seen just once. Anti-CD3/anti-CD28 beads served as a nonspecific positive control stimulus. Sorting selected CD4+ T cells upregulating both CD40 ligand and CD69. CD8+ T cells were removed from PBMCs prior to stimulation. Anti-CD28/CD49d costimulation, CD40-blocking antibody and enfuvirtide were given to CD8-depleted PBMCs for 15 to 20 hours.

The TCR sequence derives from an adult man with HIV who was CMV-seropositive. Sequencing was performed on CD4+ T cells sorted from PBMCs after approximately 20-hour stimulation, taken from a patient who received antiretroviral therapy. The chain uses TRBV18 and TRBJ1-5; no definite D call. CDR3 protein: CASTRGSNQPQHF. CDR3 sequence (DNA): TGTGCCAGCACGCGAGGGAGCAATCAGCCCCAGCATTTT.